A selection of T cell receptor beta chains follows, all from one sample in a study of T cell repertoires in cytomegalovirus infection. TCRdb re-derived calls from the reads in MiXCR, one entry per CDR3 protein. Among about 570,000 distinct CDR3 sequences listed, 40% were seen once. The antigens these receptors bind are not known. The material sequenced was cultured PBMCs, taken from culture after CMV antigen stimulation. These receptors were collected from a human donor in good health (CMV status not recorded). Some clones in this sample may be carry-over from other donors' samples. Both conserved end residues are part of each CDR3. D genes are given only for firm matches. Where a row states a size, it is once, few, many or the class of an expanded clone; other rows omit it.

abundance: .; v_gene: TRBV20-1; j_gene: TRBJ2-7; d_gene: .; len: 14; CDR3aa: CSAKVFGRTYEQYF; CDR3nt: TGCAGTGCTAAGGTGTTTGGCCGTACCTACGAGCAGTACTTC
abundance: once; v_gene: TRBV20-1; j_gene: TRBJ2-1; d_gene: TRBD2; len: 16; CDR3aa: CSASILAGAFYNEQFF; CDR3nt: TGCAGTGCTAGTATCCTAGCGGGAGCTTTCTACAATGAGCAGTTCTTC
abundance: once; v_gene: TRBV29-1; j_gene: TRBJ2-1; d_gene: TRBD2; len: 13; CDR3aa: CSASGGPDNEQFF; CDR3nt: TGCAGCGCTTCGGGGGGGCCTGACAATGAGCAGTTCTTC
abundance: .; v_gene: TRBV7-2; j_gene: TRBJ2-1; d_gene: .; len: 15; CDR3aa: CASTPGGDRDNEQFF; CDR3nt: TGTGCCAGCACCCCCGGGGGGGACAGGGACAATGAGCAGTTCTTC
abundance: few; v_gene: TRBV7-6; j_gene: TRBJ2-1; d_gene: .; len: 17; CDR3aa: CASSLEGWGSSYNEQFF; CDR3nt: TGTGCCAGCAGCTTAGAAGGGTGGGGGTCCTCCTACAATGAGCAGTTCTTC
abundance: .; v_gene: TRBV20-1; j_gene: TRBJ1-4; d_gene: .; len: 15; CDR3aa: CSAGPATGPIEKLFF; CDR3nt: TGCAGTGCTGGCCCCGCGACAGGACCGATAGAAAAACTGTTTTTT
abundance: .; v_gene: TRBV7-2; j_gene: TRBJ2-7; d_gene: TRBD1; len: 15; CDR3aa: CASSADGTGGREQYF; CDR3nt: TGTGCCAGCAGCGCTGATGGGACAGGGGGGAGAGAGCAGTACTTC
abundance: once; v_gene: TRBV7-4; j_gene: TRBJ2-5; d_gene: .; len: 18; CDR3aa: CASSSLVGAGLKGETQYF; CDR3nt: TGTGCCAGCAGCTCATTAGTGGGTGCGGGGCTGAAGGGAGAGACCCAGTACTTC
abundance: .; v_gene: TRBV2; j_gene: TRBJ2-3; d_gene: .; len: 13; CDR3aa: CASRAIGTDTQYF; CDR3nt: TGTGCCAGCAGAGCCATAGGGACAGATACGCAGTATTTT
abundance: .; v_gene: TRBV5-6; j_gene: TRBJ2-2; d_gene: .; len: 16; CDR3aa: CASSALRTAVTGELFF; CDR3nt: TGTGCCAGCAGCGCCTTAAGGACCGCTGTCACCGGGGAGCTGTTTTTT
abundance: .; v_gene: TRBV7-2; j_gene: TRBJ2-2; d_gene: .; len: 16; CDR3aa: CASSDRDTRISGELFF; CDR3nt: TGTGCCAGCAGCGACCGGGACACAAGGATCTCCGGGGAGCTGTTTTTT
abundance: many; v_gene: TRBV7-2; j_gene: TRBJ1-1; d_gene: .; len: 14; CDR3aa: CASSLTRGGTEAFF; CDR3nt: TGTGCCAGCAGCCTCACCAGGGGCGGGACTGAAGCTTTCTTT
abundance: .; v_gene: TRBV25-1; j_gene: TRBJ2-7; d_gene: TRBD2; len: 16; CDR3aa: CASSGARGELSYEQYF; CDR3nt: TGTGCCAGCAGTGGTGCCCGGGGGGAGCTTTCTTACGAGCAGTACTTC
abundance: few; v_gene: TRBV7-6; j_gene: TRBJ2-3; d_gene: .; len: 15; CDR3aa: CASSLRGTGTDTQYF; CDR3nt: TGTGCCAGCAGCTTACGGGGAACGGGCACAGATACGCAGTATTTT
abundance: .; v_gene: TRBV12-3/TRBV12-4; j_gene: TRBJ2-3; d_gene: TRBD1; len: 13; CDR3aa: CALRGKSTDTQYF; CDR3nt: TGTGCCCTCAGGGGGAAGAGCACAGATACGCAGTATTTT
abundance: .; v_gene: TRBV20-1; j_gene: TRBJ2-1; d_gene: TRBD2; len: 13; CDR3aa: CSAPGDGRNEQFF; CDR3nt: TGCAGTGCCCCTGGTGACGGGAGGAATGAGCAGTTCTTC
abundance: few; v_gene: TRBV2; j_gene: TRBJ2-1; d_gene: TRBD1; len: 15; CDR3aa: CASSELGTEGDEQFF; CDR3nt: TGTGCCAGCAGTGAACTCGGGACAGAAGGGGATGAGCAGTTCTTC
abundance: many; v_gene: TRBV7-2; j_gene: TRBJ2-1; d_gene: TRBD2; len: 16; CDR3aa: CASSLGGGLGPGEQFF; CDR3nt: TGTGCCAGCAGCTTAGGTGGAGGACTAGGGCCGGGGGAGCAGTTCTTC
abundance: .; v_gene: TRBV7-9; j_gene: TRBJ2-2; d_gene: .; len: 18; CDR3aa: CASSSSWRGAPDTGELFF; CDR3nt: TGTGCCAGCAGCTCCTCCTGGAGGGGGGCGCCGGACACCGGGGAGCTGTTTTTT
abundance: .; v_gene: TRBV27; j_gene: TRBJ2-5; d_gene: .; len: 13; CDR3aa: CASSLMFEETQYF; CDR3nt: TGTGCCAGCAGTTTAATGTTCGAAGAGACCCAGTACTTC
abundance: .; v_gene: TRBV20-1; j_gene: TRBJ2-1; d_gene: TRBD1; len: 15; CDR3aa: CSAWDRGRINNEQFF; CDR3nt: TGCAGTGCTTGGGACAGGGGACGGATAAACAATGAGCAGTTCTTC
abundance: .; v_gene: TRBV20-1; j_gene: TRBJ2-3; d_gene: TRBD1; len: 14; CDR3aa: CSASSDRGSDTQYF; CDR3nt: TGCAGTGCTAGCAGCGACAGGGGATCAGATACGCAGTATTTT
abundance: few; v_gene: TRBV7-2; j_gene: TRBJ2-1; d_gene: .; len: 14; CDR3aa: CASSASPDYNEQFF; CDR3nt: TGTGCCAGCAGCGCAAGCCCTGACTACAATGAGCAGTTCTTC
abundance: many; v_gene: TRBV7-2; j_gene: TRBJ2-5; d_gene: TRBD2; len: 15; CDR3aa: CASSYSGGPMGTQYF; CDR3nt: TGTGCCAGCAGTTATAGCGGGGGGCCCATGGGGACCCAGTACTTC
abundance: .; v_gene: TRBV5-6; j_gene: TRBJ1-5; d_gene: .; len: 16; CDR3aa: CASSLSGQYSNQPQHF; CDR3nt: TGTGCCAGCAGCTTGAGCGGACAGTATAGCAATCAGCCCCAGCATTTT
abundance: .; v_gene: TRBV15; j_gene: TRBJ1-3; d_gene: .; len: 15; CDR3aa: CATSRRRDIGNTIYF; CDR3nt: TGTGCCACCAGCAGGCGCCGGGACATCGGAAACACCATATATTTT
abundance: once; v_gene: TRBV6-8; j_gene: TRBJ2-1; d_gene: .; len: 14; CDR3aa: CASSYGSRTNEQFF; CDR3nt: TGTGCCAGCAGTTACGGTTCTAGAACCAATGAGCAGTTCTTC
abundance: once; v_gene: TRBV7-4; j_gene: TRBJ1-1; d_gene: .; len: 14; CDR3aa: CASSTWAGRAEAFF; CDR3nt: TGTGCCAGCAGCACCTGGGCGGGTCGCGCTGAAGCTTTCTTT
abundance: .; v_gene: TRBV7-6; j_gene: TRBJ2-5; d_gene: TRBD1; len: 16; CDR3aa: CASSSHGQDTLETQYF; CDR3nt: TGTGCCAGCAGCTCCCACGGACAGGATACACTGGAGACCCAGTACTTC
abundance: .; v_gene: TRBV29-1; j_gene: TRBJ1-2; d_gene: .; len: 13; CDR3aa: CSVEAGLRDGYTF; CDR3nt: TGCAGCGTTGAAGCTGGCCTGAGGGATGGCTACACCTTC
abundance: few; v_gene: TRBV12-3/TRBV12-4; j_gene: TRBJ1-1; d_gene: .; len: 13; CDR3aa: CASRRIFDTEAFF; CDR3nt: TGTGCCAGCAGGAGGATTTTTGACACTGAAGCTTTCTTT
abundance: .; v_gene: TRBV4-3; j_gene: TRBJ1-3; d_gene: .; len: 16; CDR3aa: CASSQGPRGSGNTIYF; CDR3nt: TGCGCCAGCAGCCAAGGACCTAGGGGATCCGGAAACACCATATATTTT
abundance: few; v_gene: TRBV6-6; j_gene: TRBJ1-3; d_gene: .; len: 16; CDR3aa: CASSYRTTLSGNTIYF; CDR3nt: TGTGCCAGCAGCTACAGGACGACCCTCTCTGGAAACACCATATATTTT
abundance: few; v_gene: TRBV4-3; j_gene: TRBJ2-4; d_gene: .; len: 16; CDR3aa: CASSQDRVGRRNIQYF; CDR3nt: TGCGCCAGCAGCCAAGATCGTGTGGGCCGGAGGAACATTCAGTACTTC
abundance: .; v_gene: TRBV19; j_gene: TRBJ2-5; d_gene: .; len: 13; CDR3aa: CASSEGVWETQYF; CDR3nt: TGTGCCAGTAGCGAGGGGGTTTGGGAGACCCAGTACTTC
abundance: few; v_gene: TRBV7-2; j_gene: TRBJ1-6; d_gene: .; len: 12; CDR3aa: CASGVWDSPLHF; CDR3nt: TGTGCCAGCGGGGTTTGGGACTCACCCCTCCACTTT
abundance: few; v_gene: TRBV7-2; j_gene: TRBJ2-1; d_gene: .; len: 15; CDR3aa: CASSLVGGLGYEQFF; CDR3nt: TGTGCCAGCAGCTTAGTGGGAGGCCTGGGCTATGAGCAGTTCTTC
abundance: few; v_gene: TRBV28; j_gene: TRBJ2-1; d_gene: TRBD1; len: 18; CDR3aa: CASSSPGQVLSSYNEQFF; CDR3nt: TGTGCCAGCAGTTCCCCGGGACAGGTCCTTAGCTCCTACAATGAGCAGTTCTTC
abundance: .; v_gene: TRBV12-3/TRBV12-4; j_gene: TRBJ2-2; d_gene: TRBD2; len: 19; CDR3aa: CASSPGTRRFLNTGGELFF; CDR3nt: TGTGCCAGCAGTCCCGGGACTAGACGCTTCTTGAACACGGGCGGGGAGCTGTTTTTT